A selection of T cell receptor beta chains follows, all from one sample in a study of blood T cells in healthy people across ages. TCRdb passed the 5' RACE reads through MiXCR, listing each CDR3 protein once. The sample lists around 710,000 distinct CDR3 sequences, roughly two fifths occurring once. The specimen was blood. The receptor set was obtained from an older woman in good health. CDR3s include the opening cysteine and the closing phenylalanine or tryptophan. A D gene is named only where the DNA matches it firmly. Some rows mark clone size as missing; the rest say once, few, many or name a class of expanded clone.

CDR3nt: TGTGCCAGCAGTTGGCGAGGTGAGCAGTACTTC
CDR3aa: CASSWRGEQYF
d_gene: -
abundance: -
len: 11
v_gene: TRBV28
j_gene: TRBJ2-5

CDR3nt: TGTGCCAGCAGCGAGCCCTTTGGGACCCAGTACTTC
CDR3aa: CASSEPFGTQYF
d_gene: -
abundance: few
len: 12
v_gene: TRBV6-2/TRBV6-3
j_gene: TRBJ2-5

CDR3nt: TGCGCCAGCAGCTCGGCTGGACTAGCGGGAGTAGAGCAGTACTTC
CDR3aa: CASSSAGLAGVEQYF
d_gene: TRBD2
abundance: -
len: 15
v_gene: TRBV5-1
j_gene: TRBJ2-5

CDR3nt: TGTGCCAGCAGCGCCGGTCGAGACGTAGAGACCCAGTACTTC
CDR3aa: CASSAGRDVETQYF
d_gene: -
abundance: few
len: 14
v_gene: TRBV7-9
j_gene: TRBJ2-5

CDR3nt: TGTGCCAGCAGTGAAGTGAGGGGAGGAGGCTACACCTTC
CDR3aa: CASSEVRGGGYTF
d_gene: -
abundance: -
len: 13
v_gene: TRBV2
j_gene: TRBJ1-2

CDR3nt: TGTGCCAGCACTCCCGGGACTAGCGTATACAATGAGCAGTACTTC
CDR3aa: CASTPGTSVYNEQYF
d_gene: TRBD2
abundance: few
len: 15
v_gene: TRBV6-2/TRBV6-3
j_gene: TRBJ2-5

CDR3nt: TGTGCCAGCGGCACCGGGACAGGGTCTCTTGTAGCTTTCTTT
CDR3aa: CASGTGTGSLVAFF
d_gene: TRBD1
abundance: once
len: 14
v_gene: TRBV28
j_gene: TRBJ1-1

CDR3nt: TGTGCCAGCTCACCACAGGGGGGGGCTAGCGGGAGTCCGGAGCAGTACTTC
CDR3aa: CASSPQGGASGSPEQYF
d_gene: TRBD2
abundance: -
len: 17
v_gene: TRBV18
j_gene: TRBJ2-5

CDR3nt: TGCAGCGTTTCTCGCGGGGGCGAGCAGTTCTTC
CDR3aa: CSVSRGGEQFF
d_gene: -
abundance: -
len: 11
v_gene: TRBV29-1
j_gene: TRBJ2-1

CDR3nt: TGTGCCATCAGTGAGTCGAAAGGGGACCAGCCCCAGCATTTT
CDR3aa: CAISESKGDQPQHF
d_gene: -
abundance: -
len: 14
v_gene: TRBV10-3
j_gene: TRBJ1-5

CDR3nt: TGTGCCAGCAGCCCGAGGGGGGGAAGTCAAGCTTTCTTT
CDR3aa: CASSPRGGSQAFF
d_gene: -
abundance: -
len: 13
v_gene: TRBV3-1
j_gene: TRBJ1-1

CDR3nt: TGCAGTGCTAAGGACAGGGGCTATGGCTACACCTTC
CDR3aa: CSAKDRGYGYTF
d_gene: TRBD1
abundance: few
len: 12
v_gene: TRBV20-1
j_gene: TRBJ1-2

CDR3nt: TGTGCCAGCACAGGGCGGGACGTCCAAGAGACCCAGTACTTC
CDR3aa: CASTGRDVQETQYF
d_gene: -
abundance: -
len: 14
v_gene: TRBV6-1
j_gene: TRBJ2-5

CDR3nt: TGTGCCAGCAGCTTCCGGCGGGAGTCAGATACGCAGTATTTT
CDR3aa: CASSFRRESDTQYF
d_gene: TRBD2
abundance: -
len: 14
v_gene: TRBV7-9
j_gene: TRBJ2-3

CDR3nt: TGTGCCAGCAGCATTAGGGCCGAGCGGTACTTC
CDR3aa: CASSIRAERYF
d_gene: -
abundance: few
len: 11
v_gene: TRBV7-2
j_gene: TRBJ2-5

CDR3nt: TGTGCCAGCAGCTTAGCTCCAGCGATGGATGAGCAGTTCTTC
CDR3aa: CASSLAPAMDEQFF
d_gene: -
abundance: few
len: 14
v_gene: TRBV7-2
j_gene: TRBJ2-1

CDR3nt: TGTGCCAGCAGCTTAGGTCAGACCTCCTACGAGCAGTACTTC
CDR3aa: CASSLGQTSYEQYF
d_gene: -
abundance: -
len: 14
v_gene: TRBV7-2
j_gene: TRBJ2-7

CDR3nt: TGTGCCAGCCTCTCGTGGGTAGCGGGAGATGGTGAGACCCAGTACTTC
CDR3aa: CASLSWVAGDGETQYF
d_gene: TRBD2
abundance: -
len: 16
v_gene: TRBV7-9
j_gene: TRBJ2-5

CDR3nt: TGTGCCAGCAGCCACGGGGGTAAAGGAATGGACTATGGCTACACCTTC
CDR3aa: CASSHGGKGMDYGYTF
d_gene: -
abundance: -
len: 16
v_gene: TRBV7-9
j_gene: TRBJ1-2

CDR3nt: TGTGCCAGCAGTCCTACAGGGGAAGTGCAGTACTTC
CDR3aa: CASSPTGEVQYF
d_gene: TRBD1
abundance: once
len: 12
v_gene: TRBV6-2/TRBV6-3
j_gene: TRBJ2-7

CDR3nt: TGTGCCAGCAGCCGAGTAGGGGACAGGTATTTCTACGAGCAGTACTTC
CDR3aa: CASSRVGDRYFYEQYF
d_gene: TRBD1
abundance: -
len: 16
v_gene: TRBV14
j_gene: TRBJ2-7

CDR3nt: TGCAGCGTTGTGGACCAGCCGAACACTGAAGCTTTCTTT
CDR3aa: CSVVDQPNTEAFF
d_gene: -
abundance: -
len: 13
v_gene: TRBV29-1
j_gene: TRBJ1-1

CDR3nt: TGTGCCAGCAGCAGACTAGCGGGCAGCTCCTACGAGCAGTACTTC
CDR3aa: CASSRLAGSSYEQYF
d_gene: TRBD2
abundance: -
len: 15
v_gene: TRBV7-3
j_gene: TRBJ2-7

CDR3nt: TGCAGTGCGAGAGGAGGGGACTCTGTAGGCAATGAGCAGTTCTTC
CDR3aa: CSARGGDSVGNEQFF
d_gene: -
abundance: -
len: 15
v_gene: TRBV20-1
j_gene: TRBJ2-1

CDR3nt: TGCAGTGTCATCCGGGACCTCAACTATGGCTACACCTTC
CDR3aa: CSVIRDLNYGYTF
d_gene: -
abundance: -
len: 13
v_gene: TRBV20-1
j_gene: TRBJ1-2

CDR3nt: TGTGCCTGCAGCTCCCGACTAGCGGGAGGCACAGATACGCAGTATTTT
CDR3aa: CACSSRLAGGTDTQYF
d_gene: TRBD2
abundance: -
len: 16
v_gene: TRBV7-3
j_gene: TRBJ2-3